This is a list of T cell receptor beta chains from one sample in a study of human T cells and chemical hapten exposure. TCRdb called the RACE reads again in MiXCR, with one record for every CDR3 protein. This table holds some 91,000 distinct CDR3 sequences, roughly an eighth found once. Sequences were derived from whole blood, sampled in connection with sensitization to the hapten diphenylcyclopropenone (DPC). These receptors were obtained from a woman between 40 and 50 years old with alopecia areata. Some clones in this sample may be carry-over from other donors' samples. The CDR3 runs from the conserved cysteine through the conserved F or W. Fields, in order: clone size, D gene, V gene, J gene, CDR3 protein, CDR3 DNA. A D gene is named only where the DNA matches it firmly. Not every row has a clone size; where given, it reads once, few, many or a size class.

>.|.|TRBV20-1|TRBJ1-2
CSARNPRYGYTF
TGCAGTGCTAGAAATCCCCGTTATGGCTACACCTTC
>.|TRBD2|TRBV4-1|TRBJ2-2
CASSQIAGVTGELFF
TGCGCCAGCAGCCAAATAGCGGGAGTTACCGGGGAGCTGTTTTTT
>.|.|TRBV6-5|TRBJ1-5
CASRASSVQPQHF
TGTGCCAGCAGGGCTTCGTCGGTTCAGCCCCAGCATTTT
>few|TRBD1|TRBV5-1|TRBJ1-2
CASSSGQGADGYTF
TGCGCCAGCAGCTCTGGACAGGGGGCGGATGGCTACACCTTC
>many|.|TRBV4-2|TRBJ2-7
CASSNHYEQYF
TGTGCCAGCAGCAACCACTACGAGCAGTACTTC
>many|.|TRBV4-3|TRBJ2-1
CASSQVPGPYNEQFF
TGCGCCAGCAGCCAAGTACCAGGGCCCTACAATGAGCAGTTCTTC
>.|.|TRBV5-6|TRBJ1-2
CASSLVAGDGYTF
TGTGCCAGCAGCTTGGTGGCAGGGGATGGCTACACCTTC
>many|TRBD2|TRBV7-8|TRBJ2-2
CASSLARRLAATGELFF
TGTGCCAGCAGCTTAGCGCGTAGACTAGCGGCCACCGGGGAGCTGTTTTTT
>.|.|TRBV28|TRBJ1-6
CASSLTGFKGDSPLHF
TGTGCCAGCAGTTTAACGGGGTTTAAGGGCGATTCACCCCTCCACTTT
>many|.|TRBV7-3|TRBJ2-1
CASLGDGRKNEQFF
TGTGCCAGCCTGGGTGATGGGAGGAAGAATGAGCAGTTCTTC
>many|TRBD1|TRBV6-8|TRBJ2-7
CASSYYPGQDTYEQYF
TGTGCCAGCAGTTACTATCCGGGACAGGATACCTACGAGCAGTACTTC